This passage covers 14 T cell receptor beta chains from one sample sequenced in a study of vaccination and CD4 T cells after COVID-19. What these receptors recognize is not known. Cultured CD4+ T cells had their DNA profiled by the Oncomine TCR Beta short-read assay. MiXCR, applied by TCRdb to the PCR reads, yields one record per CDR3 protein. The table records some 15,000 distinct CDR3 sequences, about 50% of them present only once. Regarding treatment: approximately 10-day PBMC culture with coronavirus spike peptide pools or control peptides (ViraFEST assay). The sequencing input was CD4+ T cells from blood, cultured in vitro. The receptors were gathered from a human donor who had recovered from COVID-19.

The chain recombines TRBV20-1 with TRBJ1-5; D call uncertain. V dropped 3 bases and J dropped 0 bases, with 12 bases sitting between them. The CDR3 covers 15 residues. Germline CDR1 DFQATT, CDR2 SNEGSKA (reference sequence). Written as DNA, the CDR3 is TGCAGTGCTAGCCCGCGGGAGGGTAGCAATCAGCCCCAGCATTTT. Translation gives CSASPREGSNQPQHF.

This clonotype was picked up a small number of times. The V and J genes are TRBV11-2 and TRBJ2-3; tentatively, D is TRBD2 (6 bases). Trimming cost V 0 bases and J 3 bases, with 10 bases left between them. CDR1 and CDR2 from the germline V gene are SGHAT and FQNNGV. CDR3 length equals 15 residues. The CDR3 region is CASSLDSGSTDTQYF. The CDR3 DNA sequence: TGTGCCAGCAGCTTAGATAGCGGTTCTACAGATACGCAGTATTTT. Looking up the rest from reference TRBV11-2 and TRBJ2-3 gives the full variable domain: EAGVAQSPRYKIIEKRQSVAFWCNPISGHATLYWYQQILGQGPKLLIQFQNNGVVDDSQLPKDRFSAERLKGVDSTLKIQPAKLEDSAVYLCASSLDSGSTDTQYFGPGTRLTVL.

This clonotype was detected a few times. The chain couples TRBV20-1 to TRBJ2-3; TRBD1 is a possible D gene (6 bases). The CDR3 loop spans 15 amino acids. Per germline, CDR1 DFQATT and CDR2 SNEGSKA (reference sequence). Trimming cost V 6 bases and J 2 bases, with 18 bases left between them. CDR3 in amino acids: CSATGRSPITDTQYF. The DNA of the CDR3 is TGCAGTGCCACAGGGCGCTCACCCATCACAGATACGCAGTATTTT.

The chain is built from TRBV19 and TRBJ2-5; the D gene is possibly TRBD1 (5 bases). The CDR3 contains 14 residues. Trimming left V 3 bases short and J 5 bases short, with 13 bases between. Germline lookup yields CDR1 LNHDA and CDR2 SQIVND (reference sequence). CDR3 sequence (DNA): TGTGCCAGTAGTATCCAGGGTGGGTCTGAGACCCAGTACTTC. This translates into CASSIQGGSETQYF.

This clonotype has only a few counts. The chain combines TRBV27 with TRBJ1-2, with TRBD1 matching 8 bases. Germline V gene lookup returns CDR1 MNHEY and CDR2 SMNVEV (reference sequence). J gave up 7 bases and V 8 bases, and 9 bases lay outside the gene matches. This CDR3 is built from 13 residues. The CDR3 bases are TGTGCCAGCCAGCGGACAGGGAATAGTGGCTACACCTTC. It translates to CASQRTGNSGYTF.

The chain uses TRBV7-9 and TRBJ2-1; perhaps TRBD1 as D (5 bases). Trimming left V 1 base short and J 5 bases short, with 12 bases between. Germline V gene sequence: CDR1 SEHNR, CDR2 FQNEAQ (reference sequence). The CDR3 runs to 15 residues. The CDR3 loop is CASSLGIGADNEQFF. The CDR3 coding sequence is TGTGCCAGCAGCTTAGGGATAGGGGCGGACAATGAGCAGTTCTTC.

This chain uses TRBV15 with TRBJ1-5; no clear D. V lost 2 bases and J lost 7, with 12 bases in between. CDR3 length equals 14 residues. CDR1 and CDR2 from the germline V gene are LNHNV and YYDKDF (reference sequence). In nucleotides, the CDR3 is TGTGCCACCAGCAGACCCCCGACTGGCCAGCCCCAGCATTTT. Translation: CATSRPPTGQPQHF.

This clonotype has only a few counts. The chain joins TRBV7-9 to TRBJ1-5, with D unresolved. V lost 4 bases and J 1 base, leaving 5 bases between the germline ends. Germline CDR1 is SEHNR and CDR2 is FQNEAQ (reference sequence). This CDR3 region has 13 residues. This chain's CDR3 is CASSSDSNQPQHF. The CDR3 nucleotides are TGTGCCAGCAGCTCGGACAGCAATCAGCCCCAGCATTTT.

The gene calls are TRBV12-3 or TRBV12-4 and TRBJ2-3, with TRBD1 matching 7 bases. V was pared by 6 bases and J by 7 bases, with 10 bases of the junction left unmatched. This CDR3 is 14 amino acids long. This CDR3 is CASSPGTVFNTQYF. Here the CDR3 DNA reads TGTGCCAGCAGCCCCGGGACAGTATTTAATACGCAGTATTTT.

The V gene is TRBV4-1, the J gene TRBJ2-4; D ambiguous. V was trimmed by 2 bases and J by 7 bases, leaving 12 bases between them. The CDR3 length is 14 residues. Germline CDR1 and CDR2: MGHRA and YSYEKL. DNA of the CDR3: TGCGCCAGCAGCCAACCCGTTAAAGGGAACATTCAGTACTTC. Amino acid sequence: CASSQPVKGNIQYF.

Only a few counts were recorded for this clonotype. CDR3 sequence reads: CSARVRFGGYTF. CDR3 DNA: TGCAGTGCCCGCGTACGGTTTGGAGGCTACACCTTC. The chain employs TRBV20-1 and TRBJ1-2, with D uncertain. The CDR3 spans 12 residues. Germline CDR1 and CDR2: DFQATT and SNEGSKA (reference sequence). V lost 6 bases, J lost 8 bases, and 16 bases lay in between.

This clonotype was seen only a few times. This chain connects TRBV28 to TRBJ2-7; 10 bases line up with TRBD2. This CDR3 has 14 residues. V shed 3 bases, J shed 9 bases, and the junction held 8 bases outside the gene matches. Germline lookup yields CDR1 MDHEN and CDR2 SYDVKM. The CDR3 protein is CASSFLGTSAAQYF. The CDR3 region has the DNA TGTGCCAGCAGTTTCCTTGGGACTAGCGCGGCGCAGTACTTC.

The CDR3, as DNA: TGTGCCAGCACTACAGGACTAGCGGGTTCCGAGCAGTTCTTC. It is translated as CASTTGLAGSEQFF. The V gene is TRBV2, the J gene TRBJ2-1; TRBD2 matches at 11 bases. CDR1 is SNHLY, CDR2 FYNNEI, per germline. This CDR3 region has 14 residues. V lost 7 bases to trimming and J lost 10 bases; unmatched junction nucleotides: 9.

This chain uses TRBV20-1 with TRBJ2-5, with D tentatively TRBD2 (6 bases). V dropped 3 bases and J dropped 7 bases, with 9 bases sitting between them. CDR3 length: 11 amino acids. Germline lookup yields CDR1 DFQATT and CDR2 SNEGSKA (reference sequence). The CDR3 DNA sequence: TGCAGTGCTAGGGACTACGGGACCCAGTACTTC. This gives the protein CSARDYGTQYF.